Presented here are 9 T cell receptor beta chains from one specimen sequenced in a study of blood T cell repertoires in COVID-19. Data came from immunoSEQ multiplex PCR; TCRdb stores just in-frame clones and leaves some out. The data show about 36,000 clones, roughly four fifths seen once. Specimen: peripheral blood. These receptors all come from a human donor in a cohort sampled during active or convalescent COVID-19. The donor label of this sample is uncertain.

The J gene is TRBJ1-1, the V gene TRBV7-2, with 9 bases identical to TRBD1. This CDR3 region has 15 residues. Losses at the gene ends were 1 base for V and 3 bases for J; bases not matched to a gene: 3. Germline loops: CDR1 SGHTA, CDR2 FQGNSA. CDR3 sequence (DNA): TGTGCCAGCAGCTTAGAACAGGGGGCAGACACTGAAGCTTTCTTT. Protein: CASSLEQGADTEAFF.

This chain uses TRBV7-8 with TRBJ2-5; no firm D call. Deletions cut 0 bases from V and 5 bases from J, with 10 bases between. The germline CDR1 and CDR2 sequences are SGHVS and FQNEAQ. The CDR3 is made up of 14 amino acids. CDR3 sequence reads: CASSLAMARETQYF. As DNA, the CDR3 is TGTGCCAGCAGCTTAGCAATGGCTCGTGAGACCCAGTACTTC.

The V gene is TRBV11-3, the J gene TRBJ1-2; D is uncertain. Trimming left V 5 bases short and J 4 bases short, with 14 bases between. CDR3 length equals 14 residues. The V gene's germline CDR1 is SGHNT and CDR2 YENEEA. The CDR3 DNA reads TGTGCCAGCAGCCCAGGTCGAGTAACCTATGGCTACACCTTC. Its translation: CASSPGRVTYGYTF.

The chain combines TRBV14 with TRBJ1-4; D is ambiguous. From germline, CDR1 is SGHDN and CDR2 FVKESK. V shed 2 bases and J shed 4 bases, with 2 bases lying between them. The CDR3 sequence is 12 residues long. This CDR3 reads CASSQLNEKLFF. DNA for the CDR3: TGTGCCAGCAGCCAACTTAATGAAAAACTGTTTTTT.

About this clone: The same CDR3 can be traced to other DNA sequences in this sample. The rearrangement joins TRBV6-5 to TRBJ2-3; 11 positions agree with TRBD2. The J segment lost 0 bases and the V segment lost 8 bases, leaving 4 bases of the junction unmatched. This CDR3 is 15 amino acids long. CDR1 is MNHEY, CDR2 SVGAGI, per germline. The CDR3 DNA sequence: TGTGCCAGCCGGGGACTAGCGGCAAGCACAGATACGCAGTATTTT. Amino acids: CASRGLAASTDTQYF.

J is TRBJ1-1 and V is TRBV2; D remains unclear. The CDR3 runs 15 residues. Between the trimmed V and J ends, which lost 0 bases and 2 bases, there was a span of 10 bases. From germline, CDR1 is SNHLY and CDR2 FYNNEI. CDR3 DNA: TGTGCCAGCAGTGAAGCCCGGAACAGAAACACTGAAGCTTTCTTT. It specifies CASSEARNRNTEAFF. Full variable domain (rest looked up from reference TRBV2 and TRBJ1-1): EPEVTQTPSHQVTQMGQEVILRCVPISNHLYFYWYRQILGQKVEFLVSFYNNEISEKSEIFDDQFSVERPDGSNFTLKIRSTKLEDSAMYFCASSEARNRNTEAFFGQGTRLTVV.

CDR3 in amino acids: CASSQGLENTQYF. The CDR3 DNA follows: TGCGCCAGCAGCCAGGGACTCGAGAATACGCAGTATTTT. This chain connects TRBV4-3 to TRBJ2-3; perhaps TRBD2 as D (6 bases). CDR1 and CDR2 (germline): LGHNA, YSLEER. The CDR3 spans 13 residues. The V end was cut by 3 bases, the J end by 7 bases, with 11 bases between.

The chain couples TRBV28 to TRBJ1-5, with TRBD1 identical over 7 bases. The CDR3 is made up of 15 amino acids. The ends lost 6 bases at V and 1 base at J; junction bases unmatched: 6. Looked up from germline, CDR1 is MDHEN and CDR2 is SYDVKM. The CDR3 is CASSSGGSSNQPQHF. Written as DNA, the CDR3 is TGTGCCAGCAGCTCAGGGGGTTCGAGCAATCAGCCCCAGCATTTT.

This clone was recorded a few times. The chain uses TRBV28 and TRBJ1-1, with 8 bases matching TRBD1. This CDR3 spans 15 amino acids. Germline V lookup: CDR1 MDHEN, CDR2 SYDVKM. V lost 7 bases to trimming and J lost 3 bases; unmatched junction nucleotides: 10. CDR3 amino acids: CASNRQGTGDTEAFF. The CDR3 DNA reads TGTGCCAGCAACCGACAGGGGACTGGGGACACTGAAGCTTTCTTT. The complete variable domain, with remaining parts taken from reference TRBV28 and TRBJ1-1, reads DVKVTQSSRYLVKRTGEKVFLECVQDMDHENMFWYRQDPGLGLRLIYFSYDVKMKEKGDIPEGYSVSREKKERFSLILESASTNQTSMYLCASNRQGTGDTEAFFGQGTRLTVV.